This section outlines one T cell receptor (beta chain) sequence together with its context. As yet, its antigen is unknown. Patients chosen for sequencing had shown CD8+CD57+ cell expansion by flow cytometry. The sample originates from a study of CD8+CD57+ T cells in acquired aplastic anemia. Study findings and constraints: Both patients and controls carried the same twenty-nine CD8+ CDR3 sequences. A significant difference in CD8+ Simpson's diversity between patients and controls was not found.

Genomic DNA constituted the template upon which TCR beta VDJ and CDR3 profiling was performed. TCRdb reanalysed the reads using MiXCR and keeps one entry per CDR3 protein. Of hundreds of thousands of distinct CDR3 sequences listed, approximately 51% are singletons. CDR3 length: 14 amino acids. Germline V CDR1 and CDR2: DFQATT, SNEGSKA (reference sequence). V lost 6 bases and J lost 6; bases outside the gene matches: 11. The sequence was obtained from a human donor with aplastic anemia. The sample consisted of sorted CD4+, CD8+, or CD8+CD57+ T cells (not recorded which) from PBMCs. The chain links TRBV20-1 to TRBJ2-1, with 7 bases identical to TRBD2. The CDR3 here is CSATAGTTSNEQFF. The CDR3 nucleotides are TGCAGTGCCACCGCCGGGACTACGAGCAATGAGCAGTTCTTC.